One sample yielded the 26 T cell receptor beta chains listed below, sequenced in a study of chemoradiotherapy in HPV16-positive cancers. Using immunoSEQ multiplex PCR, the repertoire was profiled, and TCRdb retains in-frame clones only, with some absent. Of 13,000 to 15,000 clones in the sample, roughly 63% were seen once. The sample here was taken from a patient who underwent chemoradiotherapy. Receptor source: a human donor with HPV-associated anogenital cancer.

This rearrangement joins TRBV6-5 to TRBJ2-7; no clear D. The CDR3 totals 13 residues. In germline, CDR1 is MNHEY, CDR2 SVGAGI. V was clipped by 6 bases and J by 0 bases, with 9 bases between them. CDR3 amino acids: CASRTASSYEQYF. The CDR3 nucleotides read TGTGCCAGCAGAACCGCTAGCTCCTACGAGCAGTACTTC.

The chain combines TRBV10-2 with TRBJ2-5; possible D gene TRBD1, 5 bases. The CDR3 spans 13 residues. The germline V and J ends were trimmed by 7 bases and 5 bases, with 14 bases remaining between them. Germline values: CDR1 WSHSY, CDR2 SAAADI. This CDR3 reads CASTDPRQETQYF. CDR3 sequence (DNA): TGCGCCAGCACCGATCCAAGACAGGAGACCCAGTACTTC.

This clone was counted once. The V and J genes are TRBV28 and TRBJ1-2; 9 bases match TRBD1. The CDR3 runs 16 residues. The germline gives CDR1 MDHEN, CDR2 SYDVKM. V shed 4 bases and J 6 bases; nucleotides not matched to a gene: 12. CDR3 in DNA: TGTGCCAGCAGTTATCCCAACAGGGGGCTTTGGGATGGCTACACCTTC. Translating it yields CASSYPNRGLWDGYTF.

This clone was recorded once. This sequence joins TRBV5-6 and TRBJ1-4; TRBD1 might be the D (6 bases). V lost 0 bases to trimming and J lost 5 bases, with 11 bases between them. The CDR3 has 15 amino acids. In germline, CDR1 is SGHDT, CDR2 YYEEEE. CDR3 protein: CASSLGGGFNEKLFF. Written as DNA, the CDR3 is TGTGCCAGCAGCTTGGGTGGGGGCTTCAATGAAAAACTGTTTTTT. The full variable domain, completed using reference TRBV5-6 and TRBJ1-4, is DAGVTQSPTHLIKTRGQQVTLRCSPKSGHDTVSWYQQALGQGPQFIFQYYEEEERQRGNFPDRFSGHQFPNYSSELNVNALLLGDSALYLCASSLGGGFNEKLFFGSGTQLSVL.

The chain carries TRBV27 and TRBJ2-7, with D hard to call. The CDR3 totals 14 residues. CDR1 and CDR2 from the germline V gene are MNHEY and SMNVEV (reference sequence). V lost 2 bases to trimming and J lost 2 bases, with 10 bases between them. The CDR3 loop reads CASSLGQLAYEQYF. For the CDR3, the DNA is TGTGCCAGCAGTTTAGGTCAGCTAGCCTACGAGCAGTACTTC.

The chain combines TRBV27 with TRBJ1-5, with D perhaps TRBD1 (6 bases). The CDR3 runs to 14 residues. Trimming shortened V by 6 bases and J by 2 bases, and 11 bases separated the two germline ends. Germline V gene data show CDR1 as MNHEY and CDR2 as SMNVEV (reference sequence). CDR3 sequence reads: CASSPDRGNQPQHF. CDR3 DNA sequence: TGTGCCAGCAGCCCGGACAGAGGCAATCAGCCCCAGCATTTT.

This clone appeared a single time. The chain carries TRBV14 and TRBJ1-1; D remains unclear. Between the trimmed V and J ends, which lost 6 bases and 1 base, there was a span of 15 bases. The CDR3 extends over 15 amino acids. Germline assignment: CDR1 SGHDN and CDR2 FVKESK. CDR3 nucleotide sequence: TGTGCCAGCAGTCCTCGGACGAAAAAGAACACTGAAGCTTTCTTT. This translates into CASSPRTKKNTEAFF.

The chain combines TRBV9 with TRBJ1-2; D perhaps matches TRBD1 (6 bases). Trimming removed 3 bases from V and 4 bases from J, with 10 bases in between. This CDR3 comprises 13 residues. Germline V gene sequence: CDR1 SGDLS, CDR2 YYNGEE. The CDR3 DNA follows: TGTGCCAGCAGCGCGACAGGAGTCTATGGCTACACCTTC. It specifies CASSATGVYGYTF.

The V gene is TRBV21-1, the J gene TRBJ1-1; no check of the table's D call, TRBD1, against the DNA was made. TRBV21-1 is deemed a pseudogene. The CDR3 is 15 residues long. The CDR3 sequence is CASSNREGGKTEAFF. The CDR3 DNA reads TGTGCCAGCAGCAATCGGGAAGGGGGCAAGACTGAAGCTTTCTTT.

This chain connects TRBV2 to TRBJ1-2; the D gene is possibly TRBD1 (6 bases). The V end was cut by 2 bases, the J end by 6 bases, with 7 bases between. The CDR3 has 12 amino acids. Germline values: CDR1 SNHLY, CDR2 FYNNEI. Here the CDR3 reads CASSERGNGYTF. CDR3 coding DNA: TGTGCCAGCAGTGAAAGGGGGAATGGCTACACCTTC.

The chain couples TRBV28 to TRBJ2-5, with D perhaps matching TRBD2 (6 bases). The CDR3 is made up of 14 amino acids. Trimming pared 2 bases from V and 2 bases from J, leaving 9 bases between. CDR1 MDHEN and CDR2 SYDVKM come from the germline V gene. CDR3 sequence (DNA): TGTGCCAGCAGTTTAGCGGGGCAGCAAGAGACCCAGTACTTC. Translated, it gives CASSLAGQQETQYF.

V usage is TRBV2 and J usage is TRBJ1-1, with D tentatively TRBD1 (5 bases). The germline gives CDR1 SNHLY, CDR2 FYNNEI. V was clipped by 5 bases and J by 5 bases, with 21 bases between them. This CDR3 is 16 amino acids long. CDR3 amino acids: CASSLEGGDGGTEAFF. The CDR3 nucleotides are TGTGCCAGCAGTCTTGAAGGAGGGGATGGTGGGACTGAAGCTTTCTTT.

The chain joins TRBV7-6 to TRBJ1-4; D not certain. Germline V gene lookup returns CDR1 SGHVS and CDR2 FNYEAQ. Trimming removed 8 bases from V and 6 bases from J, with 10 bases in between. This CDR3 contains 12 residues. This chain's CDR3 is CASAGIDEKLFF. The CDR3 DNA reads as TGTGCCAGCGCGGGGATTGATGAAAAACTGTTTTTT.

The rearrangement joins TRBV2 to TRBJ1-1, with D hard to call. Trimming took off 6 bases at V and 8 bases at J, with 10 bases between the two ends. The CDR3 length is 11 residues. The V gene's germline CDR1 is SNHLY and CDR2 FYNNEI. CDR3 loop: CASSVREEAFF. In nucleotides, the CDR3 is TGTGCCAGCAGCGTGAGGGAGGAAGCTTTCTTT.

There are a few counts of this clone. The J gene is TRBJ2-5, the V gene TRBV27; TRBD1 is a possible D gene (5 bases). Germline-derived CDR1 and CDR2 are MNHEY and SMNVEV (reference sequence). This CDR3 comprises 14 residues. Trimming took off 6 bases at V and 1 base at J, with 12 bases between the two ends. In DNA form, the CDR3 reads TGTGCCAGCAGCTCCCAGGGTCCCCAAGAGACCCAGTACTTC. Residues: CASSSQGPQETQYF.

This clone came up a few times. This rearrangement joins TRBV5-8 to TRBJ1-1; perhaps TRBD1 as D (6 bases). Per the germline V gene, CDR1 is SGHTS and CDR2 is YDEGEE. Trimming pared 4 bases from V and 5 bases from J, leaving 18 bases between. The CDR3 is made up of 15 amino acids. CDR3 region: CASSLLLSGVTEAFF. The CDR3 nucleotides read TGTGCCAGCAGCCTTTTGCTCTCAGGGGTAACTGAAGCTTTCTTT. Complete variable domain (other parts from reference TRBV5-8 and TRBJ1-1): EAGVTQSPTHLIKTRGQQATLRCSPISGHTSVYWYQQALGLGLQFLLWYDEGEERNRGNFPPRFSGRQFPNYSSELNVNALELEDSALYLCASSLLLSGVTEAFFGQGTRLTVV.

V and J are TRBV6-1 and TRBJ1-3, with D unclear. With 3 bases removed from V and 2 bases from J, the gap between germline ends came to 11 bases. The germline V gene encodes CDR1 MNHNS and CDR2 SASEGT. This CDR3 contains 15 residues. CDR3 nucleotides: TGTGCCAGCAGTGATGCATCCGCGACTGGAAACACCATATATTTT. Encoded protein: CASSDASATGNTIYF.

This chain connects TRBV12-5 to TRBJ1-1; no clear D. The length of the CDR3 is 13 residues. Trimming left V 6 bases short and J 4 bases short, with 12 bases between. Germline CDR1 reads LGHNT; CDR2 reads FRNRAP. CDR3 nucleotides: TGTGCTAGTGGCTATGGACTGAGCACTGAAGCTTTCTTT. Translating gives CASGYGLSTEAFF.

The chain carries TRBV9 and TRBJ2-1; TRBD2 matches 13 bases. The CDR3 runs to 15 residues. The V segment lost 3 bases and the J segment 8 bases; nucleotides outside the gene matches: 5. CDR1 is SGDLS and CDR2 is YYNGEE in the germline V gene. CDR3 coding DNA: TGTGCCAGCAGCGCACTAGCGGGGGGGCTGGATGAGCAGTTCTTC. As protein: CASSALAGGLDEQFF.

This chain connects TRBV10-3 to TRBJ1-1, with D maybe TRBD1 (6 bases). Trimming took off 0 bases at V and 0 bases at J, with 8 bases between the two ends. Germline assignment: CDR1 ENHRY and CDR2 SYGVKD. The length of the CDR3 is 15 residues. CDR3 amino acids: CAISESGGMNTEAFF. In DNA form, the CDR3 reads TGTGCCATCAGTGAGTCCGGGGGCATGAACACTGAAGCTTTCTTT.

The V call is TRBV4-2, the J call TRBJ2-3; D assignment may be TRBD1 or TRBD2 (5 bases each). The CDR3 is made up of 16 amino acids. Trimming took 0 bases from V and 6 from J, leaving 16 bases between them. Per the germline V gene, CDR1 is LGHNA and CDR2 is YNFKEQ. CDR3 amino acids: CASSQDAGRPQDTQYF. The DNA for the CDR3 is TGTGCCAGCAGCCAAGACGCAGGGAGACCACAGGATACGCAGTATTTT.

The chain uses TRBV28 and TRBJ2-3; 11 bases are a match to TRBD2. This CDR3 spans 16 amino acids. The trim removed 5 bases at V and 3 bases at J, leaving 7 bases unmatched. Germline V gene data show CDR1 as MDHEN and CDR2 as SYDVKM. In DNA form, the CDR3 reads TGTGCCAGCAGTGGGCTAGCGGGGGGTCTTACAGATACGCAGTATTTT. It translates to CASSGLAGGLTDTQYF.

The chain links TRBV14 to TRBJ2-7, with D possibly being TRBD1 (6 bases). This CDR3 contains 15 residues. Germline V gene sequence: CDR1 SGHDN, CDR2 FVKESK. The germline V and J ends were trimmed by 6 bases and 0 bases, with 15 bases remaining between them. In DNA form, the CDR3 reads TGTGCCAGCAGACCTTTCGGGACAAACTCCTACGAGCAGTACTTC. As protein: CASRPFGTNSYEQYF.

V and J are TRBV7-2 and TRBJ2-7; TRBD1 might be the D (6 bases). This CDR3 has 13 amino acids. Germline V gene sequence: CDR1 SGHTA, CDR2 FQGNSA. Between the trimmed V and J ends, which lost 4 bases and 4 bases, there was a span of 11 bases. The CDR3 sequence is CASSSLQGYEQYF. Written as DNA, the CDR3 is TGTGCCAGCAGCTCGCTGCAGGGGTACGAGCAGTACTTC.

CDR3 protein: CASSQLGMRADTQYF. CDR3 sequence (DNA): TGCGCCAGCAGCCAGCTGGGGATGAGGGCAGATACGCAGTATTTT. The genes are TRBV4-1 and TRBJ2-3; perhaps TRBD2 as D (5 bases). The germline V gene encodes CDR1 MGHRA and CDR2 YSYEKL. V was clipped by 3 bases and J by 4 bases, with 14 bases between them. CDR3 length equals 15 residues.

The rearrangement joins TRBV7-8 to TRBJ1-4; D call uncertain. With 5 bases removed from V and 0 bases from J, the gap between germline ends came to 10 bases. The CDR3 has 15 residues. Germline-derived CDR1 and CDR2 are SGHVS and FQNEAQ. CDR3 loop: CASSLRRPTNEKLFF. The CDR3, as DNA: TGTGCCAGCAGCCTTAGGCGCCCAACTAATGAAAAACTGTTTTTT.